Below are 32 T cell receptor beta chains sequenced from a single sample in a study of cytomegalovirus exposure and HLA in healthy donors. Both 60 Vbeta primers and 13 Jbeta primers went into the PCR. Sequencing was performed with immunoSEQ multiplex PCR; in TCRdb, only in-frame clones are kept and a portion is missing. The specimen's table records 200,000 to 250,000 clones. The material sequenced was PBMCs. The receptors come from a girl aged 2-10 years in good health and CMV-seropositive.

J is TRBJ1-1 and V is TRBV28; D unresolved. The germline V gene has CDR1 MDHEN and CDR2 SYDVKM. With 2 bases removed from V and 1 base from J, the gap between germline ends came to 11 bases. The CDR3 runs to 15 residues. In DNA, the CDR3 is TGTGCCAGCAGTTTAAGGAGTTCCCCGAACACTGAAGCTTTCTTT. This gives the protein CASSLRSSPNTEAFF.

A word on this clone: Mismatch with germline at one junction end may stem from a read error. The DNA of the CDR3 is TGTACCAGCAGCTACAGGGTCGGGGAGCTGTTTTTT. This translates into CTSSYRVGELFF. J is TRBJ2-2 and V is TRBV6-1; perhaps TRBD1 as D (6 bases). The germline V gene encodes CDR1 MNHNS and CDR2 SASEGT. The CDR3 runs to 12 residues.

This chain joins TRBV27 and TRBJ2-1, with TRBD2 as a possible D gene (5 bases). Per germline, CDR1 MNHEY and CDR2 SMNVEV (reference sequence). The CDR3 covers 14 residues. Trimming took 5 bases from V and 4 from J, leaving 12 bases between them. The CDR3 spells CASSPPEGYNEQFF. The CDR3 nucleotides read TGTGCCAGCAGTCCTCCTGAGGGATACAATGAGCAGTTCTTC.

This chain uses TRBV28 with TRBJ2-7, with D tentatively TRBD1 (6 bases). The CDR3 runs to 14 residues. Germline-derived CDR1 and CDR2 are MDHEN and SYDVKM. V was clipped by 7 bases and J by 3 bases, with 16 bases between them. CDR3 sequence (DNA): TGTGCCAGCACCCACAGGGACACAATCTACGAGCAGTACTTC. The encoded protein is CASTHRDTIYEQYF.

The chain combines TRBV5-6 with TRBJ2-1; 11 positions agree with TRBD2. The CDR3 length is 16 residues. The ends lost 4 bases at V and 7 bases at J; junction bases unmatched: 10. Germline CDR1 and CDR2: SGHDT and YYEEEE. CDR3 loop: CASSPAGTSGRNEQFF. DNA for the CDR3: TGTGCCAGCAGCCCCGCCGGGACTAGCGGTAGAAATGAGCAGTTCTTC.

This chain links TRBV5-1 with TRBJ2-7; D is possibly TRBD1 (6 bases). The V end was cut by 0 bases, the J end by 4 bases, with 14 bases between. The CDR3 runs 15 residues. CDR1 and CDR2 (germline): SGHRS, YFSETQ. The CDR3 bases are TGCGCCAGCAGCTTGGTCAGTAGGGGGATATACGAGCAGTACTTC. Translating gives CASSLVSRGIYEQYF.

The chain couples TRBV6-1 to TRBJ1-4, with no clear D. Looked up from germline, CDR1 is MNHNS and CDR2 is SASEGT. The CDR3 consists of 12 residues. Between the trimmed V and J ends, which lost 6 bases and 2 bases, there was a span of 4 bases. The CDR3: CASRHTNEKLFF. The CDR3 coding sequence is TGTGCCAGCAGACACACTAATGAAAAACTGTTTTTT.

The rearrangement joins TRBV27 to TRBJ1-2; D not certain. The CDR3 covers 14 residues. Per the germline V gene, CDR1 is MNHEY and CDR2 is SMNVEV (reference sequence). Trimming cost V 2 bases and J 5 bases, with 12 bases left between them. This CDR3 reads CASSLRRSSYGYTF. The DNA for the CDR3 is TGTGCCAGCAGTTTACGACGGAGCTCGTATGGCTACACCTTC.

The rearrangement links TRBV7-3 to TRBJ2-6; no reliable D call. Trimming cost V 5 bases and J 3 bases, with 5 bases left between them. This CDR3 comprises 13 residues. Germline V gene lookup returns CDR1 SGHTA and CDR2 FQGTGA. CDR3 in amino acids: CASSAGGANVLTF. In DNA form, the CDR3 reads TGTGCCAGCAGCGCCGGTGGGGCCAACGTCCTGACTTTC.

The CDR3 sequence: CASSNDSGDFAYNEQFF. DNA for the CDR3: TGTGCCAGCAGTAACGATTCGGGAGACTTCGCCTACAATGAGCAGTTCTTC. This chain uses TRBV27 with TRBJ2-1, with D perhaps TRBD2 (6 bases). CDR3 length: 17 amino acids. The V end was cut by 5 bases, the J end by 2 bases, with 19 bases between. Germline CDR1 is MNHEY and CDR2 is SMNVEV (reference sequence).

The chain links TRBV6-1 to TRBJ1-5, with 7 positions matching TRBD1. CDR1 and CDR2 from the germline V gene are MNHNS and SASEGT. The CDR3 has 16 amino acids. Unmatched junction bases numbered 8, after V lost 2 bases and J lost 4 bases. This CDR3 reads CASSETRQGYNQPQHF. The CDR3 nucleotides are TGTGCCAGCAGTGAAACCCGACAGGGATATAATCAGCCCCAGCATTTT.

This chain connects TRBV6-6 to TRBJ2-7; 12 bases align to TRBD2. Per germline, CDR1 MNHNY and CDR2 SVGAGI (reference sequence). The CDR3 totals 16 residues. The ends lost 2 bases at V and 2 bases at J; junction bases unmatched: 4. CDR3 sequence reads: CASSYELAGGAYEQYF. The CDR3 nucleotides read TGTGCCAGCAGTTACGAACTAGCGGGAGGAGCCTACGAGCAGTACTTC.

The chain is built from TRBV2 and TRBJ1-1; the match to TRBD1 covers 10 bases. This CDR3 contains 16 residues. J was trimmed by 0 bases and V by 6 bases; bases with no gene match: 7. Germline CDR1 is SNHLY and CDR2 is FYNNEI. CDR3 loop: CASRDDRGQLNTEAFF. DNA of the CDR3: TGTGCCAGCAGAGATGACAGGGGGCAACTGAACACTGAAGCTTTCTTT.

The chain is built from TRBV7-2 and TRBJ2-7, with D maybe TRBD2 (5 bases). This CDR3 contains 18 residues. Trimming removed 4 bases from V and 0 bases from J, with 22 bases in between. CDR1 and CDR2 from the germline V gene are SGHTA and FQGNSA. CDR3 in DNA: TGTGCCAGCAGCTCTCACCCCCAGGACTGGATGAGCTCCTACGAGCAGTACTTC. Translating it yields CASSSHPQDWMSSYEQYF.

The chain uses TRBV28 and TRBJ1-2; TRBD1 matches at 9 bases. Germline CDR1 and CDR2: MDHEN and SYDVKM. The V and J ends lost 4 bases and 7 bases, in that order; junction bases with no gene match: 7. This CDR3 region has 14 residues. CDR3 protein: CASSYQQGAGGYTF. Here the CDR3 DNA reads TGTGCCAGCAGTTACCAACAGGGGGCCGGTGGCTACACCTTC.

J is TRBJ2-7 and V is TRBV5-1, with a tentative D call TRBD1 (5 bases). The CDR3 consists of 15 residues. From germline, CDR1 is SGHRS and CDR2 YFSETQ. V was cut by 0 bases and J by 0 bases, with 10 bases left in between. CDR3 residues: CASSLVSTGSYEQYF. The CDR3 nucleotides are TGCGCCAGCAGCTTGGTATCAACAGGCTCCTACGAGCAGTACTTC. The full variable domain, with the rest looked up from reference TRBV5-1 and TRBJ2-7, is KAGVTQTPRYLIKTRGQQVTLSCSPISGHRSVSWYQQTPGQGLQFLFEYFSETQRNKGNFPGRFSGRQFSNSRSEMNVSTLELGDSALYLCASSLVSTGSYEQYFGPGTRLTVT.

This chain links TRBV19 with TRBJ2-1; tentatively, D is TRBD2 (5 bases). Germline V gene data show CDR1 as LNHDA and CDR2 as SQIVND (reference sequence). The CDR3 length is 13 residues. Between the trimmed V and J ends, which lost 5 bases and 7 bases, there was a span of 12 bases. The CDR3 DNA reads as TGTGCCAGTAGTCCAGAACCGGGGAATGAGCAGTTCTTC. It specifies CASSPEPGNEQFF.

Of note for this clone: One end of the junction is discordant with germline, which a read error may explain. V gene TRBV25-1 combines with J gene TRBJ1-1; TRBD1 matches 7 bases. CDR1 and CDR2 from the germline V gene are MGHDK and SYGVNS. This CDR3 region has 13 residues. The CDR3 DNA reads TGTGCCAGCAGTGGTGAGGGGGCTATTGAAACTTTCTTT. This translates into CASSGEGAIETFF.

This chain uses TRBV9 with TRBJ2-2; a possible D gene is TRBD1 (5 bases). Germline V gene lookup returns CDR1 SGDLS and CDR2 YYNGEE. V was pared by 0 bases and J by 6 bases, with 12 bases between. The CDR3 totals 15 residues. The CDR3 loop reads CASSVASEGAGELFF. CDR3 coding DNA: TGTGCCAGCAGCGTAGCTTCCGAAGGGGCCGGGGAGCTGTTTTTT. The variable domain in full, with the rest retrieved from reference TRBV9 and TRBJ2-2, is DSGVTQTPKHLITATGQRVTLRCSPRSGDLSVYWYQQSLDQGLQFLIQYYNGEERAKGNILERFSAQQFPDLHSELNLSSLELGDSALYFCASSVASEGAGELFFGEGSRLTVL.

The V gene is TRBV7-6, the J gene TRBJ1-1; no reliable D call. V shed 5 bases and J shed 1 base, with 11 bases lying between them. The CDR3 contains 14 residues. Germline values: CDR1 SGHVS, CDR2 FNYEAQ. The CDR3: CASSPGSSNTEAFF. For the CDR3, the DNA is TGTGCCAGCAGCCCAGGATCATCGAACACTGAAGCTTTCTTT.

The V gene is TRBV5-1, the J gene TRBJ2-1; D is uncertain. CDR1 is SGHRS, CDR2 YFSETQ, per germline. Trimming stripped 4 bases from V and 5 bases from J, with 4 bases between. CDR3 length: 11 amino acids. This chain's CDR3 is CASSPNNEQFF. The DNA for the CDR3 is TGCGCCAGCAGCCCCAACAATGAGCAGTTCTTC.

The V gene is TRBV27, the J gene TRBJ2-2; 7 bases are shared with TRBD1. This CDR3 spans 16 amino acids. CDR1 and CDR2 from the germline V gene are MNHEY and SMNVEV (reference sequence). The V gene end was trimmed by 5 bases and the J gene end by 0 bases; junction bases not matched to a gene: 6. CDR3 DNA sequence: TGTGCCAGCAGTCAAGACAGGGAAACGAACACCGGGGAGCTGTTTTTT. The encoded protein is CASSQDRETNTGELFF.

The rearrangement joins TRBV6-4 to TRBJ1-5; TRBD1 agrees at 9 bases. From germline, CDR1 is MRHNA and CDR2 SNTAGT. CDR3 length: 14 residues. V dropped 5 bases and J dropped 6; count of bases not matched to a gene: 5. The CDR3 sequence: CASSTEQGAQPQHF. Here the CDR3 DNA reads TGTGCCAGCAGTACAGAACAGGGGGCTCAGCCCCAGCATTTT.

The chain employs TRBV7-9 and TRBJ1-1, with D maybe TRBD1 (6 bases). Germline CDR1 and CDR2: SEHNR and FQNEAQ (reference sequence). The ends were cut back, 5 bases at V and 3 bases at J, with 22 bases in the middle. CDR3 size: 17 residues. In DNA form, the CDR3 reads TGTGCCAGCAGCGGTCACGATCCGGGACACCGTTACACTGAAGCTTTCTTT. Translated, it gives CASSGHDPGHRYTEAFF.

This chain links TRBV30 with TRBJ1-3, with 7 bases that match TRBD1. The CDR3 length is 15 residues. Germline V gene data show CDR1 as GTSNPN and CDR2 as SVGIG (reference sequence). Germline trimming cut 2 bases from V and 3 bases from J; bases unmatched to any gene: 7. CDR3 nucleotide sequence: TGTGCCTGGAGTCCGTTACAGGGGTATGGAAACACCATATATTTT. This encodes CAWSPLQGYGNTIYF.

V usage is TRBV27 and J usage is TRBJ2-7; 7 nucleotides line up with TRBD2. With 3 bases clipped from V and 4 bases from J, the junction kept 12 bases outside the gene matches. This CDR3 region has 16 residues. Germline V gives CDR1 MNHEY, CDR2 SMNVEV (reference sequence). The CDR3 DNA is TGTGCCAGCAGTTTTTCTGCGGGAGAGTTTTTGTACGAGCAGTACTTC. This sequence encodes CASSFSAGEFLYEQYF.

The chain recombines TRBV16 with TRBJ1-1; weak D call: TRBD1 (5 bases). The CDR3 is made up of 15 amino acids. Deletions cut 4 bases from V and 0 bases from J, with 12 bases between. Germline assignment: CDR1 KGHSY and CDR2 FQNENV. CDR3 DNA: TGTGCCAGCAGCCGTCGGGCGGACATGAACACTGAAGCTTTCTTT. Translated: CASSRRADMNTEAFF.

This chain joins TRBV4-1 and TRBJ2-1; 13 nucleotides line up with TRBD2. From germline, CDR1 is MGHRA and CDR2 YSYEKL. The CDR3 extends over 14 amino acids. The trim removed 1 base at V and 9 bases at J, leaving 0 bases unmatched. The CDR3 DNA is TGCGCCAGCAGCCAAGGGACTAGCGGGAGTGAGCAGTTCTTC. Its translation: CASSQGTSGSEQFF.

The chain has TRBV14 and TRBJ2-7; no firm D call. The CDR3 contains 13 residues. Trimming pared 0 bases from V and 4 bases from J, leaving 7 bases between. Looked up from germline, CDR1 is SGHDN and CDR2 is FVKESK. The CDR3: CASSQDYKYEQYF. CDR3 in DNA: TGTGCCAGCAGCCAAGACTATAAATACGAGCAGTACTTC.

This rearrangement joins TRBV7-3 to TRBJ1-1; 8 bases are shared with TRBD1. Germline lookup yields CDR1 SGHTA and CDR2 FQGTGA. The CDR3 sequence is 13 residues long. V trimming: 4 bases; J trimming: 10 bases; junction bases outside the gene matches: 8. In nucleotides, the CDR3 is TGTGCCAGCAGCTACGGCGGGACAGGAGGAGCTTTCTTT. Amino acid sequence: CASSYGGTGGAFF.

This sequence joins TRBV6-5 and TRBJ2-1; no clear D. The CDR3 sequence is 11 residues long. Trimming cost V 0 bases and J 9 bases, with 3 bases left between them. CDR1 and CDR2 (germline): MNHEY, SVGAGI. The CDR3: CASSYSSEQFF. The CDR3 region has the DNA TGTGCCAGCAGTTACTCCTCTGAGCAGTTCTTC.

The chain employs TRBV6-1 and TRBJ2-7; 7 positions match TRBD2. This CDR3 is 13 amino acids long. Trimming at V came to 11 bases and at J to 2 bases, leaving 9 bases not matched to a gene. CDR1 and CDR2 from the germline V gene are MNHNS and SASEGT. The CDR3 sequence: CAGSTGTTYEQYF. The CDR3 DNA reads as TGTGCCGGGTCAACCGGGACTACCTACGAGCAGTACTTC.